The 11 T cell receptor beta chains below were found in one sample sequenced in a study of shared clonotypes between healthy human individuals (dated by TCRdb to about 2020). The protocol used for the library was the immunoSEQ multiplex PCR assay. TCRdb stores this immuneACCESS table with in-frame sequences only. Part of the clones is absent; in the studies checked, under half of the shortfall reflects unresolved V genes, and no reason is known for the rest. The sample table lists some 2,500,000 clones, just under 95% of them with a count of one. Approximately 0.39% of the sample is in the top ten clones. Sample: naive CD4+ T cells from PBMCs. The cell subset or site label here, explained by the study, means: CD45RA+ positively selected. These receptors came from a man aged 18 to 35 in good health. Some clones in this sample may be carry-over from other donors' samples.

The chain is built from TRBV7-2 and TRBJ1-2; D not certain. The CDR3 is 12 amino acids. Germline V gene sequence: CDR1 SGHTA, CDR2 FQGNSA. V lost 5 bases and J 10 bases, leaving 14 bases between the germline ends. CDR3 DNA sequence: TGTGCCAGCAGCCGACTCGAAAGGGCCTACACCTTC. It translates to CASSRLERAYTF.

The rearrangement joins TRBV11-1 to TRBJ2-1, with a tentative D call TRBD2 (5 bases). V shed 5 bases and J shed 4 bases, with 15 bases lying between them. The CDR3 length is 15 residues. Germline CDR1 SGHAT, CDR2 FQDESV (reference sequence). The CDR3 DNA follows: TGTGCCAGCAGCAGGCTAGCCGGGTGGTACAATGAGCAGTTCTTC. Translation gives CASSRLAGWYNEQFF.

This chain links TRBV15 with TRBJ2-3, with TRBD1 as a possible D gene (6 bases). Trimming left V 6 bases short and J 2 bases short, with 18 bases between. CDR3 size: 16 residues. Germline loops: CDR1 LNHNV, CDR2 YYDKDF (reference sequence). CDR3 residues: CATRADTGKPTDTQYF. Here the CDR3 DNA reads TGTGCCACCAGAGCTGACACAGGGAAGCCCACAGATACGCAGTATTTT.

The chain couples TRBV19 to TRBJ2-3, with 9 nucleotides matching TRBD2. CDR3 length: 17 residues. Germline V gene lookup returns CDR1 LNHDA and CDR2 SQIVND (reference sequence). The CDR3 DNA is TGTTTCCCTAAAGACAGTACCCTAGCGGGATTTGAAGATACGCAGTATTTT. Translated: CFPKDSTLAGFEDTQYF.

Concerning this clone: In the same sample, other DNA sequences code for this CDR3. This chain connects TRBV28 to TRBJ2-1; D is possibly TRBD2 (6 bases). The CDR3 is made up of 14 amino acids. Germline loops: CDR1 MDHEN, CDR2 SYDVKM. V lost 3 bases and J lost 4, with 10 bases in between. The CDR3 protein is CASSLGGGYNEQFF. The CDR3, as DNA: TGTGCCAGCAGTTTGGGTGGGGGGTACAATGAGCAGTTCTTC.

This chain joins TRBV5-6 and TRBJ2-3, with D possibly being TRBD1 (5 bases). The CDR3 is made up of 15 amino acids. Trimming cost V 4 bases and J 2 bases, with 14 bases left between them. Germline V gives CDR1 SGHDT, CDR2 YYEEEE. DNA for the CDR3: TGTGCCAGCAGCACCAGAAGGGGTCCCACAGATACGCAGTATTTT. It translates to CASSTRRGPTDTQYF.

Comment on this clone: This specimen includes other DNA sequences encoding the same CDR3. The chain uses TRBV6-5 and TRBJ1-5, with D uncertain. The V gene's germline CDR1 is MNHEY and CDR2 SVGAGI. The CDR3 loop spans 15 amino acids. With 0 bases removed from V and 2 bases from J, the gap between germline ends came to 8 bases. Here the CDR3 DNA reads TGTGCCAGCAGTTACTCATACGGGGGCAATCAGCCCCAGCATTTT. Translating it yields CASSYSYGGNQPQHF.

The chain employs TRBV18 and TRBJ2-5, with D unresolved. This CDR3 region has 14 residues. Between the trimmed V and J ends, which lost 2 bases and 4 bases, there was a span of 11 bases. Per the germline V gene, CDR1 is KGHSH and CDR2 is LQKENI. This CDR3 is CASSPVTKGETQYF. In DNA form, the CDR3 reads TGTGCCAGCTCACCAGTAACCAAGGGAGAGACCCAGTACTTC.

On this clone itself: Other DNA sequences in the sample encode the same CDR3. This chain links TRBV28 with TRBJ2-7; 8 bases are shared with TRBD1. The CDR3 contains 14 residues. After removal of 6 bases from V and 0 bases from J, the junction contained 4 bases not matched to a gene. The germline V gene encodes CDR1 MDHEN and CDR2 SYDVKM. CDR3 sequence (DNA): TGTGCCAGCAGGCAACAGGGGGGCTCCTACGAGCAGTACTTC. The encoded protein is CASRQQGGSYEQYF. The whole variable domain, filled in from reference TRBV28 and TRBJ2-7, reads DVKVTQSSRYLVKRTGEKVFLECVQDMDHENMFWYRQDPGLGLRLIYFSYDVKMKEKGDIPEGYSVSREKKERFSLILESASTNQTSMYLCASRQQGGSYEQYFGPGTRLTVT.

J is TRBJ2-5 and V is TRBV18; 7 bases align to TRBD1. Germline V CDR1 and CDR2: KGHSH, LQKENI. This CDR3 region has 13 residues. V dropped 9 bases and J dropped 2; count of bases not matched to a gene: 6. The CDR3 DNA follows: TGTGCCAGTCAACAGGGGCGGCAAGAGACCCAGTACTTC. This codes for CASQQGRQETQYF.

This clone has just one count. The chain joins TRBV11-2 to TRBJ2-3; TRBD2 agrees at 7 bases. With 4 bases clipped from V and 4 bases from J, the junction kept 11 bases outside the gene matches. The CDR3 runs to 16 residues. Germline assignment: CDR1 SGHAT and CDR2 FQNNGV. The CDR3 coding sequence is TGTGCCAGCAGCTCAAGACCCCCGGGAGGTGCAGATACGCAGTATTTT. Its protein product is CASSSRPPGGADTQYF. The entire variable domain, with the rest obtained from reference TRBV11-2 and TRBJ2-3, is as follows: EAGVAQSPRYKIIEKRQSVAFWCNPISGHATLYWYQQILGQGPKLLIQFQNNGVVDDSQLPKDRFSAERLKGVDSTLKIQPAKLEDSAVYLCASSSRPPGGADTQYFGPGTRLTVL.